A single sample is the source of the 10 T cell receptor beta chains below, sequenced in a study of regulatory T cells in long-lasting Graves disease (dated by TCRdb to the early 2020s). Explained via the paper, the time point label denotes: newly diagnosed GD, antithyroid drugs for less than 3 months. For both TCR sequencing and RNA sequencing, RNA was extracted from PBMCs using TRIzol. Library prep was done by multiplex PCR. The sequencing machine was an Illumina HiSeq 4000. iRepertoire HTBI primers and Arm-PCR amplification of CDR3 regions were used to construct TCR beta libraries. In-frame beta chains were kept once TCRdb had trimmed the public reads at Q25 with fastp and called clones with MiXCR. A single entry per CDR3 protein holds the most common genes and DNA from its merged rows. This sample holds some 600,000 distinct CDR3 sequences; 15% to 20% were observed only once. The top ten hold around 12% of the sample.

This sample also belongs to another study, concerning T cells in Graves' hyperthyroidism and ophthalmopathy.

This sample comprised peripheral blood mononuclear cells (PBMCs), obtained at new diagnosis, from a patient treated with antithyroid drugs. The source of these receptors is a man younger than 35 with Graves disease. Donor details come from another sample of the same person, matched by shared clones.

This clonotype was counted many times. This chain links TRBV7-6 with TRBJ2-1, with 13 nucleotides matching TRBD2. The CDR3 contains 17 residues. CDR1 and CDR2 from the germline V gene are SGHVS and FNYEAQ. With V trimmed by 5 bases and J by 9 bases, 13 bases remained unmatched. The CDR3 reads CASSPGTSGTGLTEQFF. DNA of the CDR3: TGTGCCAGCAGCCCAGGGACTAGCGGGACGGGGCTTACTGAGCAGTTCTTC.

This clonotype was recorded many times. This chain uses TRBV2 with TRBJ2-7; 12 bases are shared with TRBD1. V lost 6 bases, J lost 6 bases, and 3 bases stayed unmatched. The CDR3 has 13 residues. Per germline, CDR1 SNHLY and CDR2 FYNNEI. Here the CDR3 reads CASRGQGAFEQYF. The CDR3 bases are TGTGCCAGCAGGGGACAGGGGGCTTTCGAGCAGTACTTC.

The chain has TRBV13 and TRBJ2-2, with D possibly TRBD1 on 6 matching bases. The CDR3 is made up of 15 amino acids. The V and J ends lost 4 bases and 5 bases respectively, with 14 bases between them. Looked up from germline, CDR1 is PRHDT and CDR2 is FYEKMQ (reference sequence). CDR3: CASSSRGGPTGELFF. CDR3 sequence (DNA): TGTGCCAGCAGCTCCAGGGGCGGTCCTACCGGGGAGCTGTTTTTT.

The V and J genes are TRBV9 and TRBJ1-5; 9 positions agree with TRBD1. CDR3 length equals 14 residues. Germline CDR1 and CDR2: SGDLS and YYNGEE. J was trimmed by 6 bases and V by 3 bases; bases with no gene match: 4. This chain's CDR3 is CASSATGGSQPQHF. DNA for the CDR3: TGTGCCAGCAGCGCAACAGGGGGCAGTCAGCCCCAGCATTTT.

Turning to this clonotype: This sequence may be a read error, since a much larger clone differs from it by one base. The chain recombines TRBV27 with TRBJ2-2; TRBD2 matches at 12 bases. This CDR3 has 13 residues. The V gene's germline CDR1 is MNHEY and CDR2 SMNVEV (reference sequence). V lost 8 bases, J lost 5 bases, and 0 bases stayed unmatched. In nucleotides, the CDR3 is TGTGCCAGCGGGACTAGCGGGACCGGGGAGCTGTTTTTT. This sequence encodes CASGTSGTGELFF.

This clonotype has only a few counts. This chain uses TRBV6-4 with TRBJ1-6; D may be TRBD1 (5 bases). The germline gives CDR1 MRHNA, CDR2 SNTAGT. This CDR3 contains 15 residues. V was clipped by 3 bases and J by 10 bases, with 16 bases between them. The CDR3 DNA sequence: TGTGCCAGCAGTGAACAGGTCCTCGGCTTCTCACCCCTCCACTTT. Residues: CASSEQVLGFSPLHF.

This clonotype has a count of ten or more. The V and J genes are TRBV27 and TRBJ1-1; D ambiguous. Germline-derived CDR1 and CDR2 are MNHEY and SMNVEV (reference sequence). This CDR3 is 15 amino acids long. Trimming removed 4 bases at V and 6 bases at J, with 18 bases between. This chain's CDR3 is CASSSTTALRAEAFF. CDR3 bases: TGTGCCAGCAGTTCCACTACAGCTCTCCGGGCTGAAGCTTTCTTT.

This clonotype was counted only a few times. The chain combines TRBV7-9 with TRBJ1-1, with a weak D call TRBD1 (6 bases). The germline V and J ends were trimmed by 4 bases and 5 bases, with 8 bases remaining between them. Germline CDR1 reads SEHNR; CDR2 reads FQNEAQ (reference sequence). The length of the CDR3 is 12 residues. The CDR3 loop is CASSWDTTEAFF. The CDR3 region has the DNA TGTGCCAGCAGCTGGGACACGACTGAAGCTTTCTTT.

The chain links TRBV18 to TRBJ1-4; tentatively, D is TRBD1 (5 bases). CDR3 size: 16 residues. The V gene's germline CDR1 is KGHSH and CDR2 LQKENI. Trimming took off 3 bases at V and 0 bases at J, with 11 bases between the two ends. The CDR3 spells CASSPQGRATNEKLFF. CDR3 nucleotides: TGTGCCAGCTCACCGCAGGGACGTGCAACTAATGAAAAACTGTTTTTT.

This clonotype was recorded a few times. The chain couples TRBV11-1 to TRBJ1-6; D unresolved. CDR3 length equals 14 residues. V was trimmed by 1 base and J by 4 bases, leaving 5 bases between them. CDR1 and CDR2 (germline): SGHAT, FQDESV (reference sequence). CDR3 in DNA: TGTGCCAGCAGCTTAGACCGGTATAATTCACCCCTCCACTTT. Its translation: CASSLDRYNSPLHF.